The TCR beta chain under discussion was sequenced for a study of CD8+ T cells in alopecia areata. Treatment noted: oral pan-JAK inhibitor, 5-10 mg twice daily. V was shortened by 6 bases and J by 3 bases, with 15 bases between the two germline ends. CDR3 length: 14 residues. CDR1 and CDR2 from the germline V gene are MNHEY and SVGAGI. Extraction and reverse transcription of RNA yielded cDNA as the sequencing template. TCRdb's table, derived via immunoSEQ multiplex PCR, lists solely in-frame clones and lacks some. In the table there are roughly 180,000 clones, 50% to 60% of which are singletons. Material: CD4+ T cells sorted from blood, obtained at week 4, from a patient treated with tofacitinib. V is TRBV6-5 and J is TRBJ2-7; D is uncertain. This clonotype originated in a human donor with alopecia areata. CDR3 nucleotide sequence: TGTGCCAGCAGGACGACTGGGTTTAGCTACGAGCAGTACTTC. Residues: CASRTTGFSYEQYF.